The 27 T cell receptor beta chains below come from one sample, sequenced in a study of cytomegalovirus exposure and HLA in healthy donors. The PCR used 60 Vbeta and 13 Jbeta primers. Assay: immunoSEQ multiplex PCR; the TCRdb copy retains only in-frame clones and omits some. The sample includes 150,000 to 200,000 clones. Sequenced sample: PBMCs. Receptors were obtained from a woman aged 60 to 75 in good health and CMV-seronegative.

The rearrangement links TRBV7-9 to TRBJ1-4; 9 bases are a match to TRBD1. The CDR3 is made up of 14 amino acids. Germline values: CDR1 SEHNR, CDR2 FQNEAQ (reference sequence). V dropped 1 base and J dropped 8; count of bases not matched to a gene: 2. The CDR3 here is CASSLGTGEEKLFF. In DNA form, the CDR3 reads TGTGCCAGCAGCTTAGGGACAGGGGAAGAAAAACTGTTTTTT.

This chain uses TRBV7-3 with TRBJ1-2; D might be TRBD1 (5 bases). This CDR3 contains 13 residues. The germline V and J ends were trimmed by 4 bases and 8 bases, with 14 bases remaining between them. CDR1 is SGHTA and CDR2 is FQGTGA in the germline V gene. As DNA, the CDR3 is TGTGCCAGCAGCTCGGCTCCAGGGTACGGCTACACCTTC. Translating gives CASSSAPGYGYTF.

The V call is TRBV4-2, the J call TRBJ2-3; 16 bases map to TRBD2. Germline V gene data show CDR1 as LGHNA and CDR2 as YNFKEQ. J was trimmed by 10 bases and V by 1 base; bases with no gene match: 5. CDR3 size: 16 residues. Here the CDR3 DNA reads TGTGCCAGCAGCCAAGTCGGGACTAGCGGGAGGGATCCGCAGTATTTT. Translated: CASSQVGTSGRDPQYF.

This chain links TRBV14 with TRBJ2-1, with a weak D call TRBD2 (6 bases). V was cut by 2 bases and J by 16 bases, with 18 bases left in between. CDR1 SGHDN and CDR2 FVKESK come from the germline V gene. The CDR3 spans 13 residues. The CDR3 DNA sequence: TGTGCCAGCAGCCAATCATCGGGGGTATTGGGTTTCTTC. Its protein is CASSQSSGVLGFF.

Points on this clone: The junction departs from the called germline gene at one end, perhaps through a read error. The J gene is TRBJ2-7, the V gene TRBV29-1; perhaps TRBD2 as D (6 bases). The CDR3 has 14 residues. From germline, CDR1 is SQVTM and CDR2 ANQGSEA. The CDR3 reads CSVKERAGSYEQYF. In DNA, the CDR3 is TGCAGCGTTAAAGAGCGGGCGGGTTCCTACGAGCAGTACTTC.

This sequence joins TRBV27 and TRBJ1-4; 7 positions match TRBD1. Germline V gives CDR1 MNHEY, CDR2 SMNVEV (reference sequence). J was trimmed by 0 bases and V by 5 bases; bases with no gene match: 3. The length of the CDR3 is 15 residues. In DNA form, the CDR3 reads TGTGCCAGCAGTCCGACAGGGTCAACTAATGAAAAACTGTTTTTT. This sequence encodes CASSPTGSTNEKLFF. Complete variable domain (other parts from reference TRBV27 and TRBJ1-4): EAQVTQNPRYLITVTGKKLTVTCSQNMNHEYMSWYRQDPGLGLRQIYYSMNVEVTDKGDVPEGYKVSRKEKRNFPLILESPSPNQTSLYFCASSPTGSTNEKLFFGSGTQLSVL.

V and J are TRBV7-8 and TRBJ1-6, with 9 bases lining up with TRBD1. The junction had 6 bases not matched to a gene; V was cut back by 5 bases and J by 10 bases. The CDR3 has 14 amino acids. Germline CDR1 is SGHVS and CDR2 is FQNEAQ. CDR3 coding DNA: TGTGCCAGCAGCCAACGGGACAGGGCCTCACCCCTCCACTTT. Protein: CASSQRDRASPLHF.

This chain uses TRBV5-1 with TRBJ1-5; D perhaps matches TRBD1 (5 bases). V gave up 0 bases and J gave up 0 bases, with 7 bases separating them. Per the germline V gene, CDR1 is SGHRS and CDR2 is YFSETQ. The CDR3 covers 15 residues. CDR3: CASSLGTNSNQPQHF. The CDR3 DNA is TGCGCCAGCAGCTTGGGGACAAATAGCAATCAGCCCCAGCATTTT.

V gene TRBV6-6 combines with J gene TRBJ2-2, with a possible D match to TRBD1 (6 bases). Trimming cost V 5 bases and J 10 bases, with 11 bases left between them. Germline CDR1 reads MNHNY; CDR2 reads SVGAGI (reference sequence). This CDR3 spans 12 amino acids. The DNA of the CDR3 is TGTGCCAGCAGTCCCACAGGGAAGGAGCTGTTTTTT. Amino acids: CASSPTGKELFF.

As regards this clone: The identical CDR3 is also encoded by other nucleotide sequences in the sample. CDR3 in DNA: TGTGCCAGCTCACCAAACAGGGGGGACGGCTACACCTTC. The encoded protein is CASSPNRGDGYTF. The chain uses TRBV18 and TRBJ1-2, with 8 positions matching TRBD1. Germline CDR1 KGHSH, CDR2 LQKENI. The CDR3 is 13 amino acids. Germline trimming cut 2 bases from V and 8 bases from J; bases unmatched to any gene: 4.

The V and J genes are TRBV12-5 and TRBJ1-1; D ambiguous. Trimming took off 1 base at V and 2 bases at J, with 11 bases between the two ends. This CDR3 has 15 residues. Germline CDR1 reads LGHNT; CDR2 reads FRNRAP. The CDR3 DNA follows: TGTGCTAGTGGTTTGGCAAGAGGCGAAAACACTGAAGCTTTCTTT. Translated, it gives CASGLARGENTEAFF.

The chain recombines TRBV7-6 with TRBJ1-1, with TRBD1 matching over 7 bases. J was trimmed by 3 bases and V by 5 bases; bases with no gene match: 9. Germline V gives CDR1 SGHVS, CDR2 FNYEAQ. The CDR3 loop spans 15 amino acids. The CDR3 sequence: CASSQPGTADTEAFF. CDR3 bases: TGTGCCAGCAGCCAACCTGGGACAGCCGACACTGAAGCTTTCTTT.

The V call is TRBV27, the J call TRBJ1-3; 9 positions match TRBD1. V was pared by 5 bases and J by 1 base, with 3 bases of the junction left unmatched. The CDR3 is 15 residues long. CDR1 and CDR2 (germline): MNHEY, SMNVEV (reference sequence). CDR3 region: CASSEQGASGNTIYF. The CDR3 nucleotides are TGTGCCAGCAGTGAACAGGGGGCATCTGGAAACACCATATATTTT.

The chain recombines TRBV6-6 with TRBJ2-1; D not certain. The V gene lost 6 bases and the J gene lost 3 bases, with 12 bases spanning the gap. The CDR3 length is 14 residues. In germline, CDR1 is MNHNY, CDR2 SVGAGI (reference sequence). In nucleotides, the CDR3 is TGTGCCAGCAGCCTTACTATCCACTACAATGAGCAGTTCTTC. Its protein is CASSLTIHYNEQFF.

The gene calls are TRBV19 and TRBJ2-2, with D perhaps matching TRBD2 (6 bases). V was pared by 1 base and J by 4 bases, with 13 bases between. The germline gives CDR1 LNHDA, CDR2 SQIVND (reference sequence). This CDR3 region has 16 residues. In nucleotides, the CDR3 is TGTGCCAGTAGTATAGTAGGGACTCAGCCCACCGGGGAGCTGTTTTTT. It translates to CASSIVGTQPTGELFF.

Concerning this clone itself: Other DNA sequences in this specimen translate into the identical CDR3. V usage is TRBV5-1 and J usage is TRBJ1-4, with D possibly matching TRBD1 (5 bases). The CDR3 is 14 amino acids. Per the germline V gene, CDR1 is SGHRS and CDR2 is YFSETQ. V was trimmed by 2 bases and J by 2 bases, leaving 7 bases between them. CDR3 nucleotides: TGCGCCAGCAGCTTAGGGGATACTAATGAAAAACTGTTTTTT. Residues: CASSLGDTNEKLFF.

The CDR3 loop reads CASSLARTGRGEKLFF. Written as DNA, the CDR3 is TGTGCCAGCAGCTTAGCGCGGACAGGGAGAGGAGAAAAACTGTTTTTT. The rearrangement joins TRBV7-9 to TRBJ1-4; the match to TRBD1 covers 8 bases. The CDR3 is 16 amino acids. With V trimmed by 0 bases and J by 8 bases, 8 bases remained unmatched. The germline gives CDR1 SEHNR, CDR2 FQNEAQ (reference sequence). Full variable domain (remainder filled in from reference TRBV7-9 and TRBJ1-4): DTGVSQNPRHKITKRGQNVTFRCDPISEHNRLYWYRQTLGQGPEFLTYFQNEAQLEKSRLLSDRFSAERPKGSFSTLEIQRTEQGDSAMYLCASSLARTGRGEKLFFGSGTQLSVL.

The chain links TRBV18 to TRBJ1-1; TRBD1 is a possible D gene (6 bases). V dropped 5 bases and J dropped 6 bases, with 16 bases sitting between them. CDR1 is KGHSH, CDR2 LQKENI, per germline. The CDR3 runs to 14 residues. CDR3 region: CASSSTGSLAEAFF. In nucleotides, the CDR3 is TGTGCCAGCTCATCCACAGGGAGTTTGGCTGAAGCTTTCTTT.

V is TRBV11-2 and J is TRBJ2-1, with D possibly being TRBD1 (6 bases). Per germline, CDR1 SGHAT and CDR2 FQNNGV. V was shortened by 6 bases and J by 4 bases, with 16 bases between the two germline ends. The CDR3 loop spans 15 amino acids. The CDR3 spells CASSQIRGWYNEQFF. Here the CDR3 DNA reads TGTGCCAGCAGTCAAATCAGGGGCTGGTACAATGAGCAGTTCTTC.

The CDR3 region has the DNA TGTGCCAGCAGTTATGCAGGTTCAGGGGGCGGCGAGCAGTACTTC. This encodes CASSYAGSGGGEQYF. This rearrangement joins TRBV6-5 to TRBJ2-7, with 8 positions matching TRBD1. The germline CDR1 and CDR2 sequences are MNHEY and SVGAGI. The V segment lost 3 bases and the J segment 6 bases; nucleotides outside the gene matches: 10. This CDR3 contains 15 residues.

The V call is TRBV21-1, the J call TRBJ1-5; the listed D gene, TRBD1, was not tested against the DNA. TRBV21-1 is given as a pseudogene. The CDR3 consists of 20 residues. The CDR3 sequence is CASRPRDRGCMSRGGGPQHF. The CDR3 DNA reads TGTGCCAGCAGACCCCGGGACAGGGGATGCATGAGTAGGGGTGGGGGGCCCCAGCATTTT.

Concerning this clone: This same CDR3 is encoded by further DNA sequences in the sample. The rearrangement uses TRBV11-2 and TRBJ2-3; maybe TRBD2 (5 bases). Germline V lookup: CDR1 SGHAT, CDR2 FQNNGV. This CDR3 is 19 amino acids long. V dropped 4 bases and J dropped 5 bases, with 28 bases sitting between them. CDR3 sequence reads: CASSSSSRGATRFVDTQYF. CDR3 nucleotides: TGTGCCAGCAGCTCCTCAAGCCGGGGTGCTACCCGATTTGTAGATACGCAGTATTTT.

CDR3: CASKGVGNTEAFF. In nucleotides, the CDR3 is TGTGCCAGCAAGGGGGTTGGGAACACTGAAGCTTTCTTT. The rearrangement uses TRBV9 and TRBJ1-1; D is possibly TRBD1 (6 bases). The length of the CDR3 is 13 residues. V dropped 6 bases and J dropped 1 base, with 10 bases sitting between them. Germline V gives CDR1 SGDLS, CDR2 YYNGEE. Filled out from reference TRBV9 and TRBJ1-1, the complete variable domain reads DSGVTQTPKHLITATGQRVTLRCSPRSGDLSVYWYQQSLDQGLQFLIQYYNGEERAKGNILERFSAQQFPDLHSELNLSSLELGDSALYFCASKGVGNTEAFFGQGTRLTVV.

The chain combines TRBV5-4 with TRBJ2-1, with D maybe TRBD1 (6 bases). Germline loops: CDR1 SGHNT, CDR2 YYREEE (reference sequence). The length of the CDR3 is 14 residues. V was cut by 1 base and J by 7 bases, with 12 bases left in between. The CDR3 DNA follows: TGTGCCAGCAGCTTGCGCAGGGGAACTAATGAGCAGTTCTTC. Translating gives CASSLRRGTNEQFF.

In nucleotides, the CDR3 is TGTGCCAGTAGTATCGGAGGAGGCAACGAGCAGTACTTC. Protein: CASSIGGGNEQYF. The V and J genes are TRBV19 and TRBJ2-7; tentatively, D is TRBD2 (5 bases). Germline CDR1 is LNHDA and CDR2 is SQIVND (reference sequence). The CDR3 is made up of 13 amino acids. Trimming took 3 bases from V and 5 from J, leaving 11 bases between them.

The J gene is TRBJ2-1, the V gene TRBV2, with 10 nucleotides matching TRBD1. The V segment lost 6 bases and the J segment 8 bases; nucleotides outside the gene matches: 10. There are 15 residues in the CDR3. Germline CDR1 SNHLY, CDR2 FYNNEI. The CDR3 reads CASSPSGTGVDEQFF. The CDR3 bases are TGTGCCAGCAGCCCATCCGGGACAGGGGTCGATGAGCAGTTCTTC. Full variable domain (outside the CDR3, taken from reference TRBV2 and TRBJ2-1): EPEVTQTPSHQVTQMGQEVILRCVPISNHLYFYWYRQILGQKVEFLVSFYNNEISEKSEIFDDQFSVERPDGSNFTLKIRSTKLEDSAMYFCASSPSGTGVDEQFFGPGTRLTVL.

The V call is TRBV5-4, the J call TRBJ2-2, with D possibly being TRBD1 (6 bases). The CDR3 consists of 15 residues. V shed 4 bases and J shed 5 bases, with 15 bases lying between them. Germline CDR1 is SGHNT and CDR2 is YYREEE (reference sequence). The CDR3 DNA reads TGTGCCAGCAGCGCCGCCGGGACACAGACCGGGGAGCTGTTTTTT. It yields the protein CASSAAGTQTGELFF.